This paragraph reports one TCR beta chain. The antigen is undetermined. Genomic DNA of every subset was divided equally among multiple immunoSEQ plates. Each sorted subset replicate got 200 ng genomic DNA, about 33,000 genomes. The data were produced by immunoSEQ multiplex PCR, yet TCRdb's version contains in-frame clones alone and is incomplete. The data contain about 1.5 million clones, about 98% of them seen just once; the ten biggest clones take up about 0.45%. This sample was taken from a study of shared clonotypes between healthy human individuals. On the study more broadly: Used for every donor were three CD4 naive, three CD4 memory, two CD8 naive and one CD8 memory plate.

The germline V gene has CDR1 SGHNT and CDR2 YYREEE (reference sequence). The CDR3 runs 15 residues. The V and J ends lost 3 bases and 3 bases, in that order; junction bases with no gene match: 6. The study's findings and limits: An expected dependence of interdonor clonotype sharing on sequencing depth was noted.

This receptor was identified in a man aged 25-45 years in good health. The source material was naive CD4+ T cells sorted from blood. The subset here: CD45RA+ positively selected. The rearrangement links TRBV5-4 to TRBJ2-3, with 8 bases that match TRBD1. CDR3: CASSSWQGATDTQYF. In DNA, the CDR3 is TGTGCCAGCAGCTCGTGGCAGGGGGCTACAGATACGCAGTATTTT.